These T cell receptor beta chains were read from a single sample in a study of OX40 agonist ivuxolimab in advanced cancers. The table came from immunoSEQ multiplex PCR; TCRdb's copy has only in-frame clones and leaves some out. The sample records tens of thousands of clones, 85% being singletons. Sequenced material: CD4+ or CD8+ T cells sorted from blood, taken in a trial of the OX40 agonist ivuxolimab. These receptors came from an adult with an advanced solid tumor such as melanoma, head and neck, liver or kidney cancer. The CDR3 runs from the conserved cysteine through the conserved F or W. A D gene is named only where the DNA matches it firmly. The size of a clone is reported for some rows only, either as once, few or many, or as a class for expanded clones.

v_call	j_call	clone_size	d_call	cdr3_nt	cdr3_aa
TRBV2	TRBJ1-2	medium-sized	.	TGTGCCAGCAGTCTGGTCGGGGGCTACACCTTC	CASSLVGGYTF
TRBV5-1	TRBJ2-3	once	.	TGCGCCAGCAGGGTGGGTTCAGATACGCAGTATTTT	CASRVGSDTQYF
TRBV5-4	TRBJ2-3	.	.	TGTGCCAGCAGCTTGTACACAGATACGCAGTATTTT	CASSLYTDTQYF
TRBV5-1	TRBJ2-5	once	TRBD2	TGCGCCAGCAGCTTGGTCCCACGGACTAGCGGGGCCGGGAAGACCCAGTACTTC	CASSLVPRTSGAGKTQYF
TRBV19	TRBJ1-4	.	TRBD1	TGTGCCAGTAGTGACAGACAGGGCGGTACTAATGAAAAACTGTTTTTT	CASSDRQGGTNEKLFF
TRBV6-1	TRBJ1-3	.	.	TGTGCCAGCAGTGAAGGTGGGGGCGAAAACACCATATATTTT	CASSEGGGENTIYF
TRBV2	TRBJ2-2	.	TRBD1	TGTGCCAGCAGTAGCCAGGGGGCCCCCGGGGAGCTGTTTTTT	CASSSQGAPGELFF
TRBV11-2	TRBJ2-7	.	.	TGTGCCAGCAGCTCCGCCAGGGACTACGAGCAGTACTTC	CASSSARDYEQYF
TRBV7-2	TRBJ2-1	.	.	TGTGCCAGCAGCTTAGCGCGCGGGACTGGTGAGCAGTTCTTC	CASSLARGTGEQFF
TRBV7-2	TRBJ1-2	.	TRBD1	TGTGCCAGCAGCTTAACCGGGACAGGGGGCAACTATGGCTACACCTTC	CASSLTGTGGNYGYTF
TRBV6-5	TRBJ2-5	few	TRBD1	TGTGCCAGCAGTTATCTGGGACAGGGTAGCAAGACCCAGTACTTC	CASSYLGQGSKTQYF
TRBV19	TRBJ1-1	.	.	TGTGCCAGTAGTCCGGAAGGGCGCATGAACACTGAAGCTTTCTTT	CASSPEGRMNTEAFF
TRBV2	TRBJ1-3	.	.	TGTGCCAGCAGTAACGGTGGCTCTGGAAACACCATATATTTT	CASSNGGSGNTIYF
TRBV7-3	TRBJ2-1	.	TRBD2	TGTGCCAGCAGCTTAATTGGGACTAGCGGGCTTCGGGGGTCCTACAATGAGCAGTTCTTC	CASSLIGTSGLRGSYNEQFF
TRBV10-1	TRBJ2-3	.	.	TGCGCCAGCAGTGAGTCGCCCTCGGATACGCAGTATTTT	CASSESPSDTQYF
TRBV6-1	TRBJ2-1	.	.	TGTGCCAGCACTGGGAGCATCGGGTACAATGAGCAGTTCTTC	CASTGSIGYNEQFF
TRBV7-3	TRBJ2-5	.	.	TGTGCCAGCAGCTTCAATGTGGGAGAGACCCAGTACTTC	CASSFNVGETQYF
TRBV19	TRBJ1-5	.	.	TGTGCCAGTAGTATCATAGGGGGGGAAGGCAATCAGCCCCAGCATTTT	CASSIIGGEGNQPQHF
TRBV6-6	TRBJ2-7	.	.	TGTGCCAGCAGCCGAAGGGGTCAGGGGTTTTACGAGCAGTACTTC	CASSRRGQGFYEQYF
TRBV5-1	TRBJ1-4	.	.	TGCGCCAGCAGCCTACCTTCGGGATCAACTAATGAAAAACTGTTTTTT	CASSLPSGSTNEKLFF
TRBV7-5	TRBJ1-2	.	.	TGTGCCAGAAGCCCCATGGACAGGGCCGCTTTTTGCGGCTACACCTTC	CARSPMDRAAFCGYTF
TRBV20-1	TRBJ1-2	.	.	TGCAGTGCTAGTTCGGGGAGAGGCTACACCTTC	CSASSGRGYTF
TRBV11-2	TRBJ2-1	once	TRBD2	TGTGCCAGCAGCTTAGGAGCGGGGTTGTTGTTCTTC	CASSLGAGLLFF
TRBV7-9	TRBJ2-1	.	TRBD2	TGTGCCAGCAGCTCGTTACTAGCGACACCTTACAATGAGCAGTTCTTC	CASSSLLATPYNEQFF
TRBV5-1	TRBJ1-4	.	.	TGCGCCAGCAGCTTGATGGACGGACTTAATGAAAAACTGTTTTTT	CASSLMDGLNEKLFF
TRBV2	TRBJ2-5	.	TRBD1	TGTGCCAGCAGTGAAAGGGACAGCCAAGAGACCCAGTACTTC	CASSERDSQETQYF
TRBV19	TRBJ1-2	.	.	TGTGCCAGTAGTATATTACAGGGCAGTTTGGATGGCTACACCTTC	CASSILQGSLDGYTF
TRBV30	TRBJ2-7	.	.	TGTGCCTCCGCTTCGGCCGGGGAGCAGTACTTC	CASASAGEQYF
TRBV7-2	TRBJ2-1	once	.	TGTGCCAGCAGCGTCGGAGTTATTCTCTACAATGAGCAGTTCTTC	CASSVGVILYNEQFF
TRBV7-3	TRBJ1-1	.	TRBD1	TGTGCCAGCAGTTCCCGACAGGGCAATGAAGCTTTCTTT	CASSSRQGNEAFF
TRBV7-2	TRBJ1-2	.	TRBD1	TGTGCCAGCAGCCCAAGACCGGGACAGGGTTCCTATGGCTACACCTTC	CASSPRPGQGSYGYTF
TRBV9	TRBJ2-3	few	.	TGTGCCAGCAGCGGGTGGACAGACCGCACAGATACGCAGTATTTT	CASSGWTDRTDTQYF
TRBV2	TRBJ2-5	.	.	TGTGCCAGCAGACCCGGGGATCAGCAAGAGACCCAGTACTTC	CASRPGDQQETQYF
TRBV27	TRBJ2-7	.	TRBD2	TGTGCCAGCAGTTTTTACCCCAGCGGGAGCTACGAGCAGTACTTC	CASSFYPSGSYEQYF
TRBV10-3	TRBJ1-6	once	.	TGTGCCATCAGGGGGACCTTGCGGGAACCCCTCCACTTT	CAIRGTLREPLHF
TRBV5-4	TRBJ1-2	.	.	TGTGCCAGCAGCTTAAGGGGTGGGGTCTATGGCTACACCTTC	CASSLRGGVYGYTF
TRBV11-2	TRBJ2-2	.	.	TGTGCCAGCAGCTTACTGGGGGAGCTGTTTTTT	CASSLLGELFF
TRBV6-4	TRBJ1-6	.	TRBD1	TGTGCCAGCAGTGCCCAGACAGGGTTCAATTCACCCCTCCACTTT	CASSAQTGFNSPLHF
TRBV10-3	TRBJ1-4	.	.	TGTGCCATATCGGGGGGCGAGTCTCGTGAAAAACTGTTTTTT	CAISGGESREKLFF
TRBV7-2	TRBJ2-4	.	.	TGTGCCAGCAGCGGGGGACTAGCCAAAAACATTCAGTACTTC	CASSGGLAKNIQYF
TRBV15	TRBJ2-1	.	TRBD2	TGTGCCACCAGCAGAGAAGGGACTAGGAGCTCCTACAATGAGCAGTTCTTC	CATSREGTRSSYNEQFF
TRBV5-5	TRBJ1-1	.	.	TGTGCCAGCAGCGCCCCAGGTTTTTCGTACACTGAAGCTTTCTTT	CASSAPGFSYTEAFF
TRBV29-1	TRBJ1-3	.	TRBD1	TGCAGCGTTGCACAGGGGAACTCTGGAAACACCATATATTTT	CSVAQGNSGNTIYF
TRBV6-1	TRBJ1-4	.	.	TGTGCCAGCACTTCGACAGCAACTAATGAAAAACTGTTTTTT	CASTSTATNEKLFF
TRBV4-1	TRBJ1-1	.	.	TGCGCCAGCAGCCATGATATTGGGGAGAAAGGGTTTGCCACTGAAGCTTTCTTT	CASSHDIGEKGFATEAFF
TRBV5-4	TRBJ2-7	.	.	TGTGCCAGCAGCTGGGACCAGAGCTCCTACGAGCAGTACTTC	CASSWDQSSYEQYF
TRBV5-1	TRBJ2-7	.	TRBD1	TGCGCCAGCAGCTGGGCCGACAGGGGGCTGGGGGAGCAGTACTTC	CASSWADRGLGEQYF
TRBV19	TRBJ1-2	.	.	TGTGCCAGTAGTCGACGGAGGGATGGTAACTATGGCTACACCTTC	CASSRRRDGNYGYTF
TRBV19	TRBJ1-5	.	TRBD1	TGTGCCAGTAGTGGGACAGGGGGCGCGAGCAATCAGCCCCAGCATTTT	CASSGTGGASNQPQHF
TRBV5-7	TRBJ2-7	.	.	TGTGCCAGCAGCTTGGCGGGGTACTCCTACGAGCAGTACTTC	CASSLAGYSYEQYF
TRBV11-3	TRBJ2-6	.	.	TGTGCCAGCAGCCCCGGACAGTCTGGGGCCAACGTCCTGACTTTC	CASSPGQSGANVLTF
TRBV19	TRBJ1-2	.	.	TGTGCCAGTAGTATCCCGAGAACTAACTATGGCTACACCTTC	CASSIPRTNYGYTF
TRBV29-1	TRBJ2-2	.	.	TGCAGCGTTGTCACGGGAGTAGGGACCGGGGAGCTGTTTTTT	CSVVTGVGTGELFF
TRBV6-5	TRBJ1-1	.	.	TGTGCCAGCAGTTGCGGGTTTCTGAACACTGAAGCTTTCTTT	CASSCGFLNTEAFF
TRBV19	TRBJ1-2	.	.	TGTGCCAGTACCACAACAGAACTCGTCGGCTACACCTTC	CASTTTELVGYTF
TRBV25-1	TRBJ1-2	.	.	TGTGCCAGCAGTGAAGGTTCAGGAGCTAACTATGGCTACACCTTC	CASSEGSGANYGYTF
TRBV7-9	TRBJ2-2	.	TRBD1	TGTGCCAGCTTTTCCGGGACAGTGAACACCGGGGAGCTGTTTTTT	CASFSGTVNTGELFF
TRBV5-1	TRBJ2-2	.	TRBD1	TGCGCCAGCAGCTTGAGCCCACAGGGGTTGCGGAACACCGGGGAGCTGTTTTTT	CASSLSPQGLRNTGELFF